This T cell receptor (beta chain) originates from a study of T cell clones after liver transplantation. Alloreactive TCRbeta sequences came from sequencing proliferating CFSE-low cells in the MLR. Stimulators were graft donor PBMCs, splenocytes, lymph-node cells, or third-party PBMCs for pre-transplant recipient cells. The CDR3 contains 11 residues. V gave up 6 bases and J gave up 9 bases, with 11 bases separating them. From germline, CDR1 is MDHEN and CDR2 SYDVKM. Sequencing was performed with immunoSEQ multiplex PCR; in TCRdb, only in-frame clones are kept and a portion is missing. The profile shows about 1,300 clones, 38% of them singletons. Only a few counts were recorded for this clone. The antigen remains unidentified.

Sequencing input: CD4+ T cells from cultured PBMCs. The source of this sequence is a human patient who received a liver transplant. A subset of T cells may come from the graft donor. This sequence joins TRBV28 and TRBJ1-2; D is undetermined. The CDR3 reads CASSSRSRYTF. As DNA, the CDR3 is TGTGCCAGCAGCTCGAGATCCCGCTACACCTTC.